Presented here are 3 T cell receptor beta chains from one specimen sequenced in a study of T cell clonality in common variable immunodeficiency. Only in-frame clones appear in the TCRdb table, and some are missing; sequencing was by immunoSEQ multiplex PCR. The repertoire consists of tens of thousands of clones, none detected only once. What was sequenced was peripheral blood mononuclear cells. These receptors originate from a person aged 18 to 70 in good health.

This clone was picked up many times. The sequence runs out 3 residues before the end of the CDR3; the remainder is reconstructed from the germline J gene. V and J are TRBV6-2 or TRBV6-3 and TRBJ2-7; 11 nucleotides match TRBD2. CDR3 length: 17 amino acids. From germline, CDR1 is MNHEY and CDR2 SVGEGT. V trimming: 2 bases; J trimming: 0 bases; junction bases outside the gene matches: 6. The CDR3 region is CASSYRPGLADSYEQYF. The DNA read from the CDR3 is TGTGCCAGCAGTTACCGCCCGGGACTAGCGGACTCCTACGAG.

There are many counts of this clone. Coverage ceases 3 residues before the CDR3 finishes, and the germline J gene fills in the end. V gene TRBV7-9 combines with J gene TRBJ2-3; possible D gene TRBD1, 5 bases. Germline V CDR1 and CDR2: SEHNR, FQNEAQ (reference sequence). V dropped 2 bases and J dropped 0 bases, with 9 bases sitting between them. The CDR3 totals 15 residues. The part of the CDR3 DNA that was read is TGTGCCAGCAGCTTAACAGGTACTAGCACAGATACG. It encodes CASSLTGTSTDT. The complete CDR3 reads CASSLTGTSTDTQYF.

This clone was recorded at least ten times. The CDR3 end lies 3 residues beyond the end of the read and is filled in from the germline J gene. This rearrangement joins TRBV14 to TRBJ2-3; TRBD1 might be the D (5 bases). The germline V gene has CDR1 SGHDN and CDR2 FVKESK. V lost 4 bases to trimming and J lost 3 bases, with 17 bases between them. The CDR3 runs 16 residues. The chain's CDR3 is CASSPRQYHGTDTQYF. CDR3 DNA, as far as it was read: TGTGCCAGCAGCCCGCGACAGTATCATGGGACAGATACG.